The 27 T cell receptor beta chains reported below all come from one sample, sequenced in a study of type 1 regulatory T cells. Their antigens are not known. Findings and limits, study-wide: Compared with non-type 1 regulatory T cells, type 1 regulatory T cells showed a more restricted TCR repertoire.

TCRdb ran MiXCR on the reads and lists one entry per CDR3 protein. This sample has tens of thousands of distinct CDR3 sequences, with less than 25% found just once. The specimen was cultured type 1 regulatory T (Tr1) cells, either the whole culture or a sorted fraction (not recorded which). The receptors here all came from a human donor in good health.

This clonotype has just a few counts. The V and J genes are TRBV20-1 and TRBJ1-6; tentative D call: TRBD1 (6 bases). V lost 0 bases, J lost 0 bases, and 15 bases lay in between. Germline V lookup: CDR1 DFQATT, CDR2 SNEGSKA (reference sequence). CDR3 length: 18 residues. CDR3 sequence (DNA): TGCAGTGCTAGAGAAACCAGGGGAGGGAGCTCCTATAATTCACCCCTCCACTTT. Encoded protein: CSARETRGGSSYNSPLHF.

This clonotype was counted at least ten times. The CDR3 is CASSPSEWLNQQYF. CDR3 coding DNA: TGTGCCAGCAGTCCGAGTGAGTGGCTAAATCAGCAGTACTTC. The rearrangement links TRBV16 to TRBJ2-7; no clear D. The V end was cut by 6 bases, the J end by 8 bases, with 20 bases between. The CDR3 is 14 amino acids. The germline CDR1 and CDR2 sequences are KGHSY and FQNENV.

Only a few counts were recorded for this clonotype. The chain links TRBV12-3 or TRBV12-4 to TRBJ1-5; D gene ambiguous. The V end was cut by 4 bases, the J end by 2 bases, with 12 bases between. CDR3 length: 15 amino acids. The CDR3 loop is CASSWKGKGNQPQHF. As DNA, the CDR3 is TGTGCCAGCAGTTGGAAAGGGAAGGGCAATCAGCCCCAGCATTTT.

The chain combines TRBV6-5 with TRBJ1-1, with a possible D match to TRBD1 (6 bases). Germline assignment: CDR1 MNHEY and CDR2 SVGAGI. The CDR3 spans 14 residues. The germline V and J ends were trimmed by 4 bases and 4 bases, with 13 bases remaining between them. The CDR3 region is CASSLDRRGTEAFF. The CDR3 nucleotides read TGTGCCAGCAGTTTGGACAGACGGGGCACTGAAGCTTTCTTT.

This clonotype has just a few counts. V gene TRBV18 combines with J gene TRBJ1-4; D is ambiguous. The length of the CDR3 is 14 residues. Germline lookup yields CDR1 KGHSH and CDR2 LQKENI. Trimming took 3 bases from V and 5 from J, leaving 10 bases between them. CDR3 sequence reads: CASSPEFRNEKLFF. The CDR3 DNA sequence: TGTGCCAGCTCACCCGAGTTCAGGAATGAAAAACTGTTTTTT.

This clonotype was seen only a few times. The chain joins TRBV20-1 to TRBJ2-7; 7 positions agree with TRBD2. Germline trimming cut 0 bases from V and 5 bases from J; bases unmatched to any gene: 10. The CDR3 sequence is 15 residues long. Germline values: CDR1 DFQATT, CDR2 SNEGSKA (reference sequence). The chain's CDR3 is CSARDVTSMSHEQYF. DNA of the CDR3: TGCAGTGCTAGAGATGTGACTAGCATGAGTCACGAGCAGTACTTC.

The V gene is TRBV5-1, the J gene TRBJ2-5, with TRBD2 identical over 9 bases. Germline trimming cut 1 base from V and 2 bases from J; bases unmatched to any gene: 3. Germline CDR1 reads SGHRS; CDR2 reads YFSETQ. This CDR3 spans 15 amino acids. CDR3 in DNA: TGCGCCAGCAGCTTGTTTAGCGGGGGACAAGAGACCCAGTACTTC. It yields the protein CASSLFSGGQETQYF.

A few counts support this clonotype. This chain connects TRBV20-1 to TRBJ1-5; 7 positions match TRBD1. With 5 bases clipped from V and 5 bases from J, the junction kept 6 bases outside the gene matches. Germline V lookup: CDR1 DFQATT, CDR2 SNEGSKA (reference sequence). The CDR3 has 13 amino acids. CDR3 nucleotides: TGCAGTGCTGGATTGCAGGGGGATCAGCCCCAGCATTTT. As protein: CSAGLQGDQPQHF.

The table lists this clonotype with a few counts. CDR3 bases: TGTGCCACCTCTCCCGGACAGCCTAATGAAAAACTGTTTTTT. It encodes CATSPGQPNEKLFF. This chain uses TRBV15 with TRBJ1-4; D is perhaps TRBD1 (6 bases). Looked up from germline, CDR1 is LNHNV and CDR2 is YYDKDF (reference sequence). CDR3 size: 14 residues. Between the trimmed V and J ends, which lost 8 bases and 3 bases, there was a span of 13 bases.

This chain uses TRBV7-9 with TRBJ2-7, with D unresolved. Germline CDR1 reads SEHNR; CDR2 reads FQNEAQ (reference sequence). Deletions cut 8 bases from V and 6 bases from J, with 17 bases between. This CDR3 has 13 amino acids. The CDR3 nucleotides are TGTGCCAGCTCGTCTCAGAGTTTAGTCGAGCAGTACTTC. Its translation: CASSSQSLVEQYF.

This clonotype appeared a few times. The J gene is TRBJ1-3, the V gene TRBV7-2, with unresolved D. The CDR3 consists of 17 residues. Germline V gene sequence: CDR1 SGHTA, CDR2 FQGNSA. Deletions cut 3 bases from V and 0 bases from J, with 15 bases between. The CDR3 region has the DNA TGTGCCAGCAGCTTTCCCCAGGCTCACTACTCTGGAAACACCATATATTTT. This sequence encodes CASSFPQAHYSGNTIYF.

The CDR3 bases are TGTGCCAGCAGTTATGGTTCCGAGCAGTACTTC. This gives the protein CASSYGSEQYF. This chain connects TRBV2 to TRBJ2-7; D is uncertain. This CDR3 spans 11 amino acids. Germline V lookup: CDR1 SNHLY, CDR2 FYNNEI. The V end was cut by 5 bases, the J end by 6 bases, with 8 bases between.

The rearrangement links TRBV20-1 to TRBJ2-1; 11 nucleotides match TRBD2. This CDR3 is built from 14 residues. The V gene's germline CDR1 is DFQATT and CDR2 SNEGSKA (reference sequence). V lost 6 bases to trimming and J lost 7 bases; unmatched junction nucleotides: 8. Here the CDR3 reads CSAPLAGGRNEQFF. The CDR3 nucleotides are TGCAGTGCCCCTCTAGCGGGAGGTCGTAATGAGCAGTTCTTC.

A few counts support this clonotype. The chain carries TRBV5-1 and TRBJ1-3; D gene uncertain. Trimming shortened V by 5 bases and J by 0 bases, and 12 bases separated the two germline ends. Per the germline V gene, CDR1 is SGHRS and CDR2 is YFSETQ. The CDR3 sequence is 15 residues long. The CDR3 sequence: CASSRDHSSGNTIYF. CDR3 bases: TGCGCCAGCAGTAGAGATCATAGCTCTGGAAACACCATATATTTT.

This clonotype occurred many times. The rearrangement links TRBV7-2 to TRBJ2-3; tentatively, D is TRBD2 (5 bases). The germline CDR1 and CDR2 sequences are SGHTA and FQGNSA. This CDR3 is 14 amino acids long. With 7 bases removed from V and 3 bases from J, the gap between germline ends came to 14 bases. The DNA for the CDR3 is TGTGCCAGCAAAGTCCAGCGGAGTACAGATACGCAGTATTTT. Translated: CASKVQRSTDTQYF.

The gene calls are TRBV27 and TRBJ2-4; TRBD1 matches at 10 bases. The V gene's germline CDR1 is MNHEY and CDR2 SMNVEV (reference sequence). The CDR3 is 12 residues long. V lost 8 bases, J lost 6 bases, and 1 base stayed unmatched. CDR3 DNA: TGTGCCAGCTGGGACAGGGGAAACATTCAGTACTTC. Translated, it gives CASWDRGNIQYF.

The CDR3 sequence: CSAPGGIRTDTQYF. CDR3 bases: TGCAGTGCTCCCGGGGGTATCCGCACAGATACGCAGTATTTT. The chain is built from TRBV20-1 and TRBJ2-3; D might be TRBD2 (6 bases). V lost 5 bases and J 1 base, leaving 13 bases between the germline ends. From germline, CDR1 is DFQATT and CDR2 SNEGSKA (reference sequence). The CDR3 loop spans 14 amino acids.

This chain uses TRBV5-1 with TRBJ2-1, with 9 bases aligning to TRBD2. Germline CDR1 SGHRS, CDR2 YFSETQ. The CDR3 sequence is 15 residues long. V trimming: 4 bases; J trimming: 7 bases; junction bases outside the gene matches: 9. The CDR3 nucleotides read TGCGCCAGCAGCAAATTAGCGGGAGCAAGAAATGAGCAGTTCTTC. Protein sequence: CASSKLAGARNEQFF.

The chain has TRBV9 and TRBJ2-1, with TRBD2 matching 7 bases. The CDR3 length is 13 residues. After removal of 3 bases from V and 5 bases from J, the junction contained 2 bases not matched to a gene. Looked up from germline, CDR1 is SGDLS and CDR2 is YYNGEE. The CDR3 nucleotides are TGTGCCAGCAGCGGCGGACTAGACAATGAGCAGTTCTTC. This gives the protein CASSGGLDNEQFF.

This chain uses TRBV9 with TRBJ1-5; TRBD1 matches at 7 bases. V shed 7 bases and J 4 bases; nucleotides not matched to a gene: 11. The germline V gene encodes CDR1 SGDLS and CDR2 YYNGEE. CDR3 length: 15 residues. The CDR3 DNA sequence: TGTGCCAGCGCGAGTGAGAGGGGGCCAAATCAGCCCCAGCATTTT. Its protein product is CASASERGPNQPQHF.

This clonotype was detected a few times. This chain links TRBV20-1 with TRBJ2-7, with unresolved D. The V and J ends lost 6 bases and 0 bases respectively, with 9 bases between them. The germline gives CDR1 DFQATT, CDR2 SNEGSKA (reference sequence). The CDR3 is 12 residues long. CDR3 bases: TGCAGTGCCCGAGGTCTCTCCTACGAGCAGTACTTC. This sequence encodes CSARGLSYEQYF.

The V gene is TRBV5-1, the J gene TRBJ2-1, with a tentative D call TRBD1 (5 bases). The CDR3 extends over 16 amino acids. Germline V gives CDR1 SGHRS, CDR2 YFSETQ. V lost 0 bases and J 6 bases, leaving 16 bases between the germline ends. In DNA form, the CDR3 reads TGCGCCAGCAGCTTGGGACAGCCTGGGGTCGGCAATGAGCAGTTCTTC. Its protein product is CASSLGQPGVGNEQFF. Drawing the rest from reference TRBV5-1 and TRBJ2-1, the complete variable domain is KAGVTQTPRYLIKTRGQQVTLSCSPISGHRSVSWYQQTPGQGLQFLFEYFSETQRNKGNFPGRFSGRQFSNSRSEMNVSTLELGDSALYLCASSLGQPGVGNEQFFGPGTRLTVL.

This clonotype was seen ten or more times. The genes are TRBV5-1 and TRBJ2-1; TRBD1 might be the D (6 bases). V was clipped by 1 base and J by 7 bases, with 12 bases between them. The CDR3 sequence is 14 residues long. Germline values: CDR1 SGHRS, CDR2 YFSETQ. This chain's CDR3 is CASSLTGNVNEQFF. The CDR3 coding sequence is TGCGCCAGCAGCTTGACAGGGAACGTGAATGAGCAGTTCTTC.

The chain employs TRBV20-1 and TRBJ1-2; possible D gene TRBD1, 6 bases. The germline CDR1 and CDR2 sequences are DFQATT and SNEGSKA (reference sequence). This CDR3 comprises 13 residues. V gave up 5 bases and J gave up 0 bases, with 10 bases separating them. The CDR3 loop is CSAPRQANYGYTF. The CDR3 region has the DNA TGCAGTGCTCCCCGACAGGCTAACTATGGCTACACCTTC.

The rearrangement links TRBV20-1 to TRBJ1-4, with D unclear. V lost 4 bases and J lost 4, with 13 bases in between. Per germline, CDR1 DFQATT and CDR2 SNEGSKA (reference sequence). The CDR3 length is 14 residues. CDR3 DNA: TGCAGTGCTAATCGGGCAGGACTTAATGAAAAACTGTTTTTT. Amino acids: CSANRAGLNEKLFF.

The chain combines TRBV20-1 with TRBJ2-3; D is possibly TRBD2 (6 bases). The V and J ends lost 3 bases and 0 bases respectively, with 7 bases between them. The CDR3 has 13 residues. The germline CDR1 and CDR2 sequences are DFQATT and SNEGSKA (reference sequence). The CDR3 region is CSARGTSTDTQYF. In DNA form, the CDR3 reads TGCAGTGCTAGGGGGACTAGCACAGATACGCAGTATTTT.

In the case of this clonotype: Mismatch with germline at one junction end may stem from a read error. The chain combines TRBV29-1 with TRBJ2-1, with D possibly being TRBD2 (7 bases). From germline, CDR1 is SQVTM and CDR2 ANQGSEA. The length of the CDR3 is 13 residues. In nucleotides, the CDR3 is TGCAGCGTGGCAAGGGGGGGGCATGGTGAGCAGCTCTTC. Encoded protein: CSVARGGHGEQLF.